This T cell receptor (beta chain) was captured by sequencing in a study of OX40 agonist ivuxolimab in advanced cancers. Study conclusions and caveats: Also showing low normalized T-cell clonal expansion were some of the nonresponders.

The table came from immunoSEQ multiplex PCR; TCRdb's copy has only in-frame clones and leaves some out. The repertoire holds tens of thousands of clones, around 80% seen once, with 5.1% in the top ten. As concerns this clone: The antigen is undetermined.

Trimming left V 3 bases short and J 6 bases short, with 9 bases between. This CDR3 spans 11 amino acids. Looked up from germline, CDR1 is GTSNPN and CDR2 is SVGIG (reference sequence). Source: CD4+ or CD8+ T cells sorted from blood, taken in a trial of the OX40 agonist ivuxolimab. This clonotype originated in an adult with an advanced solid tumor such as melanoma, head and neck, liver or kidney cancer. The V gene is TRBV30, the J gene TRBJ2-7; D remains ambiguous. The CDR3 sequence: CAWSQRFEQYF. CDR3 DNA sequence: TGTGCCTGGAGCCAGAGATTCGAGCAGTACTTC.